This entry is about one T cell receptor beta chain. Antigen specificity is unknown. The CDR3 is 15 amino acids. The germline CDR1 and CDR2 sequences are KGHSH and LQKENI. Trimming left V 1 base short and J 0 bases short, with 9 bases between. The assay was immunoSEQ multiplex PCR, and TCRdb's table has in-frame clones only and misses some. The repertoire includes fewer than 150,000 clones, 88% of them detected once, and 7.5% to 8% sits in the top ten. This entry is derived from a study of T cell responses to AZD1222 COVID-19 vaccine. Study findings and constraints: At baseline, just a handful of AZD1222 recipients tested seropositive. No day 14 peak samples; only post-peak repertoires were characterized.

Sample: peripheral blood, taken on day 0 of AZD1222 vaccination. The receptor was derived from an adult in good health. The chain carries TRBV18 and TRBJ1-2, with unresolved D. CDR3 sequence (DNA): TGTGCCAGCTCACCACAGGTAAGAGCTAACTATGGCTACACCTTC. Amino acid sequence: CASSPQVRANYGYTF.